This TCR beta chain was sequenced during a study of T cells in Graves' hyperthyroidism and ophthalmopathy. This CDR3 spans 15 amino acids. Germline CDR1 reads SGHTA; CDR2 reads FQGNSA. J gave up 3 bases and V 1 base, and 4 bases lay outside the gene matches. The investigators amplified TCR beta CDR3 regions from RNA transcripts. HTBI primers were the set used in a first-round RT-PCR of the TCR CDR3. TCRdb redid the calling of the multiplex PCR reads with MiXCR, one entry per CDR3 protein. The table lists 450,000 to 600,000 distinct CDR3 sequences, approximately 15% of them singletons. PBMCs stemmed from around 10 ml fresh peripheral blood. This clonotype was found many times.

This TCR came from a woman aged 40 to 50 with Graves' hyperthyroidism. Sequencing was done on a sample of blood. V and J are TRBV7-2 and TRBJ2-7, with 9 bases identical to TRBD2. CDR3 coding DNA: TGTGCCAGCAGCTTAGGGACTAGCGCTCGCTACGAGCAGTACTTC. The encoded protein is CASSLGTSARYEQYF.